The next 22 T cell receptor beta chains were all read from a single sample in a study of patients and donors after allogeneic stem cell transplantation. TCRdb redid the calling of the RT-PCR reads with MiXCR, one entry per CDR3 protein. The profile shows 150,000 to 200,000 distinct CDR3 sequences, about a quarter of them singletons. The sequenced material came from blood, either unsorted or a sorted T cell fraction (not recorded which). The receptors stem from a human donor who was either an allogeneic HSCT recipient or a stem cell or donor lymphocyte infusion donor (not recorded which). It is not recorded whose cells these are; they may come from a transplant donor.

In this sample, this clonotype turned up a few times. V usage is TRBV5-5 and J usage is TRBJ2-7, with D perhaps TRBD2 (5 bases). This CDR3 is built from 13 residues. Germline V gene data show CDR1 as SGHKS and CDR2 as YYEKEE (reference sequence). V was pared by 4 bases and J by 5 bases, with 13 bases between. The CDR3 reads CASSLLMRDEQYF. CDR3 in DNA: TGTGCCAGCAGCCTACTCATGCGGGACGAGCAGTACTTC.

The V and J genes are TRBV2 and TRBJ1-5; no clear D. From germline, CDR1 is SNHLY and CDR2 FYNNEI. V dropped 2 bases and J dropped 4 bases, with 12 bases sitting between them. The CDR3 sequence is 15 residues long. The CDR3 sequence: CASSEHGQDNQPQHF. CDR3 nucleotide sequence: TGTGCCAGCAGTGAACATGGGCAGGATAATCAGCCCCAGCATTTT.

This clonotype has only a few counts. The rearrangement joins TRBV5-1 to TRBJ1-5, with D unresolved. V lost 0 bases to trimming and J lost 7 bases, with 11 bases between them. Germline V lookup: CDR1 SGHRS, CDR2 YFSETQ. This CDR3 region has 14 residues. CDR3 sequence reads: CASSLAAGYQPQHF. As DNA, the CDR3 is TGCGCCAGCAGCTTGGCCGCGGGTTACCAGCCCCAGCATTTT.

The rearrangement joins TRBV9 to TRBJ2-3; 7 nucleotides line up with TRBD1. The germline V gene encodes CDR1 SGDLS and CDR2 YYNGEE. V gave up 0 bases and J gave up 5 bases; unmatched junction bases: 9. CDR3 length: 16 residues. The CDR3 nucleotides are TGTGCCAGCAGCGTAGCCGGGACAGCCCTCTTAGATACGCAGTATTTT. This codes for CASSVAGTALLDTQYF.

This clonotype was observed a single time. V gene TRBV6-1 combines with J gene TRBJ2-5; 14 positions match TRBD2. Germline lookup yields CDR1 MNHNS and CDR2 SASEGT. The V and J ends lost 6 bases and 4 bases, in that order; junction bases with no gene match: 7. The CDR3 sequence is 16 residues long. The DNA of the CDR3 is TGTGCCAGCAGCGGGACTAGCGGGAGATGGAGAGAGACCCAGTACTTC. It yields the protein CASSGTSGRWRETQYF.

In its sample, this clonotype was seen many times. This sequence joins TRBV27 and TRBJ1-2, with a possible D match to TRBD1 (5 bases). The CDR3 consists of 13 residues. The V end lost 0 bases, the J end lost 8 bases, and 10 bases lay between the germline ends. From germline, CDR1 is MNHEY and CDR2 SMNVEV (reference sequence). The CDR3 region is CASSLSAGRGYTF. CDR3 coding DNA: TGTGCCAGCAGTTTATCGGCAGGGCGGGGCTACACCTTC.

The rearrangement links TRBV7-2 to TRBJ1-3; D is perhaps TRBD1 (5 bases). Trimming stripped 5 bases from V and 3 bases from J, with 17 bases between. The germline V gene encodes CDR1 SGHTA and CDR2 FQGNSA. The CDR3 spans 16 residues. The CDR3 region has the DNA TGTGCCAGCAGCAATAGGCCGGGGCTCCTTGGAAACACCATATATTTT. Amino acids: CASSNRPGLLGNTIYF. The full variable domain, in which reference TRBV7-2 and TRBJ1-3 provide the parts outside the CDR3, is GAGVSQSPSNKVTEKGKDVELRCDPISGHTALYWYRQSLGQGLEFLIYFQGNSAPDKSGLPSDRFSAERTGGSVSTLTIQRTQQEDSAVYLCASSNRPGLLGNTIYFGEGSWLTVV.

There are a few counts of this clonotype. The chain employs TRBV5-1 and TRBJ2-1; 7 bases line up with TRBD1. The CDR3 sequence is 14 residues long. Per the germline V gene, CDR1 is SGHRS and CDR2 is YFSETQ. Trimming cost V 4 bases and J 5 bases; bases outside gene matches: 6. CDR3 coding DNA: TGCGCCAGCAGCCTACAGGGGTGGGACAATGAGCAGTTCTTC. This codes for CASSLQGWDNEQFF.

This chain connects TRBV27 to TRBJ1-1; no clear D. The germline V gene has CDR1 MNHEY and CDR2 SMNVEV (reference sequence). The CDR3 contains 15 residues. Between the trimmed V and J ends, which lost 2 bases and 1 base, there was a span of 11 bases. The CDR3 is CASSLSRGGNTEAFF. The CDR3, as DNA: TGTGCCAGCAGTTTAAGTCGAGGTGGGAACACTGAAGCTTTCTTT.

The chain combines TRBV4-3 with TRBJ2-2; D is ambiguous. Germline CDR1 is LGHNA and CDR2 is YSLEER. With 4 bases removed from V and 8 bases from J, the gap between germline ends came to 11 bases. CDR3 length: 13 residues. The CDR3 reads CASSLQTEGELFF. The CDR3 region has the DNA TGCGCCAGCAGCCTCCAGACGGAGGGGGAGCTGTTTTTT.

Only a few counts were recorded for this clonotype. One end of the junction fails to match germline, which may point to a read error. The CDR3 DNA follows: TGTGCCAGCAGCTTGGCAGGGACATGGAGCTCCTACGAGCGGTACTTC. Amino acid sequence: CASSLAGTWSSYERYF. The chain is built from TRBV5-4 and TRBJ2-7, with D tentatively TRBD1 (6 bases). Germline CDR1 is SGHNT and CDR2 is YYREEE (reference sequence). CDR3 size: 16 residues.

This clonotype turned up a few times. DNA of the CDR3: TGTGCCAGCAGCCACAGGATTCAACAGGCTGGGAACACTGAAGCTTTCTTT. Translating it yields CASSHRIQQAGNTEAFF. V and J are TRBV4-2 and TRBJ1-1, with a possible D match to TRBD1 (5 bases). The germline V and J ends were trimmed by 3 bases and 1 base, with 18 bases remaining between them. Germline-derived CDR1 and CDR2 are LGHNA and YNFKEQ. CDR3 size: 17 residues.

This clonotype was counted a few times. V usage is TRBV20-1 and J usage is TRBJ1-1; D remains ambiguous. CDR1 is DFQATT and CDR2 is SNEGSKA in the germline V gene (reference sequence). The CDR3 covers 12 residues. V was pared by 0 bases and J by 1 base, with 3 bases between. CDR3 sequence (DNA): TGCAGTGCTAGAGACCCGAACACTGAAGCTTTCTTT. Its protein product is CSARDPNTEAFF.

This clonotype came up a few times. This rearrangement joins TRBV11-2 to TRBJ2-5, with unresolved D. The ends were cut back, 3 bases at V and 0 bases at J, with 8 bases in the middle. Germline CDR1 reads SGHAT; CDR2 reads FQNNGV. This CDR3 comprises 14 residues. The CDR3 DNA is TGTGCCAGCAGCTTCAGTCGGTACCAAGAGACCCAGTACTTC. This encodes CASSFSRYQETQYF.

The genes are TRBV2 and TRBJ2-1; D remains unclear. The CDR3 is made up of 11 amino acids. Per the germline V gene, CDR1 is SNHLY and CDR2 is FYNNEI. The V gene lost 3 bases and the J gene lost 10 bases, with 7 bases spanning the gap. The CDR3 protein is CASSDTQEQFF. In nucleotides, the CDR3 is TGTGCCAGCAGTGATACTCAGGAGCAGTTCTTC.

The chain combines TRBV20-1 with TRBJ2-1, with TRBD1 matching over 9 bases. Germline lookup yields CDR1 DFQATT and CDR2 SNEGSKA (reference sequence). V lost 5 bases, J lost 2 bases, and 7 bases stayed unmatched. This CDR3 contains 15 residues. DNA for the CDR3: TGCAGTGCTGAACCGGGACAGGGAGCCTACAATGAGCAGTTCTTC. Its translation is CSAEPGQGAYNEQFF.

This clonotype was picked up a small number of times. V gene TRBV12-3 or TRBV12-4 combines with J gene TRBJ2-1; D call uncertain. The CDR3 totals 12 residues. Trimming shortened V by 3 bases and J by 8 bases, and 8 bases separated the two germline ends. CDR3 sequence reads: CASSLMWDEQFF. DNA of the CDR3: TGTGCCAGCAGTTTGATGTGGGATGAGCAGTTCTTC.

This chain links TRBV30 with TRBJ2-1; D is possibly TRBD1 (5 bases). The CDR3 runs to 14 residues. The ends were cut back, 0 bases at V and 0 bases at J, with 6 bases in the middle. The germline gives CDR1 GTSNPN, CDR2 SVGIG (reference sequence). The CDR3 bases are TGTGCCTGGAGTGTGACAGTCTCCTACAATGAGCAGTTCTTC. Protein: CAWSVTVSYNEQFF.

There are a few counts of this clonotype. The rearrangement joins TRBV20-1 to TRBJ1-1; D may be TRBD1 (6 bases). The CDR3 spans 13 residues. Germline CDR1 is DFQATT and CDR2 is SNEGSKA (reference sequence). Trimming pared 6 bases from V and 8 bases from J, leaving 19 bases between. For the CDR3, the DNA is TGCAGTGCCCTTAGAACAGGGCCAGGAGAAGCTTTCTTT. Protein sequence: CSALRTGPGEAFF.

The V and J genes are TRBV5-1 and TRBJ2-2, with no clear D. The CDR3 runs 14 residues. V lost 4 bases, J lost 0 bases, and 7 bases lay in between. Per the germline V gene, CDR1 is SGHRS and CDR2 is YFSETQ. CDR3 DNA sequence: TGCGCCAGCAGCGCCCGCTCGAACACCGGGGAGCTGTTTTTT. Amino acid sequence: CASSARSNTGELFF. Full variable domain (missing parts from reference TRBV5-1 and TRBJ2-2): KAGVTQTPRYLIKTRGQQVTLSCSPISGHRSVSWYQQTPGQGLQFLFEYFSETQRNKGNFPGRFSGRQFSNSRSEMNVSTLELGDSALYLCASSARSNTGELFFGEGSRLTVL.

This clonotype was found a few times. The V gene is TRBV6-5, the J gene TRBJ1-1; tentative D call: TRBD1 (6 bases). Germline CDR1 is MNHEY and CDR2 is SVGAGI. Deletions cut 2 bases from V and 4 bases from J, with 14 bases between. The CDR3 has 15 residues. CDR3 DNA sequence: TGTGCCAGCAGTTACGCTCGGACAGTCAGCACTGAAGCTTTCTTT. Its protein product is CASSYARTVSTEAFF.

The chain employs TRBV25-1 and TRBJ2-7, with 8 nucleotides matching TRBD1. Germline trimming cut 6 bases from V and 7 bases from J; bases unmatched to any gene: 17. The CDR3 contains 16 residues. Germline loops: CDR1 MGHDK, CDR2 SYGVNS. This CDR3 reads CASSPAGQGGSGEQYF. The CDR3 region has the DNA TGTGCCAGCAGCCCAGCCGGACAGGGAGGTTCGGGAGAGCAGTACTTC.